This TCR beta chain derives from a study of blood T cell repertoires in COVID-19. Across the study: Samples of COVID-19 (acute and convalescent) were obtained from the United States, Italy and Spain.

Using immunoSEQ multiplex PCR, the repertoire was profiled, and TCRdb retains in-frame clones only, with some absent. This table holds more than 110,000 clones, about 80% found once. Deletions cut 0 bases from V and 5 bases from J, with 12 bases between. Germline V lookup: CDR1 SGDLS, CDR2 YYNGEE. This CDR3 contains 15 residues. The study recruited people aged roughly 18 to 89 years across around 23 US areas. This chain uses TRBV9 with TRBJ1-5; D perhaps matches TRBD1 (5 bases). The origin of this receptor is a woman aged 45-65 years who had recovered from COVID-19. Sequencing input: PBMCs or T cells enriched from blood (not recorded which). CDR3 amino acids: CASSVDPRGDQPQHF. The DNA of the CDR3 is TGTGCCAGCAGCGTAGACCCGCGGGGGGATCAGCCCCAGCATTTT.